The sequence of this TCR beta chain was determined in a study of radiotherapy plus CTLA-4 blockade in lung cancer. This clone came up a few times. The junction differs from germline at one of its ends, possibly a read error. Measured with immunoSEQ multiplex PCR; TCRdb has only the in-frame clones, and not every one. The sample yields about 18,000 clones, around 86% seen once. Chemo-refractory metastatic non-small-cell lung cancer patients were treated with focal radiation plus CTLA-4 blockade with ipilimumab. Germline lookup yields CDR1 SGHRS and CDR2 YFSETQ. This CDR3 spans 14 amino acids. The TCR originated in a human donor with non-small cell lung cancer whose response to radiotherapy plus ipilimumab could not be evaluated. The chain is built from TRBV5-1 and TRBJ2-4; D perhaps matches TRBD2 (5 bases). Sequenced material: peripheral blood, taken from a patient treated with radiotherapy plus ipilimumab. The CDR3 region has the DNA TGTGCCAGCAGCAACGGTCGCTTCGGGGTTTTTCAGTACTTC. Translated, it gives CASSNGRFGVFQYF.